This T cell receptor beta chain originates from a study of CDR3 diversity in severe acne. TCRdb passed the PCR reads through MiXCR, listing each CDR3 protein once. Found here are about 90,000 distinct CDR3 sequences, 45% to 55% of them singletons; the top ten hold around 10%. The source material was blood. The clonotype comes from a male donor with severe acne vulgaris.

The CDR3 coding sequence is TGCGCCAGCAGCCCCGCGGGGGGTGGAAACTATGGCTACACCTTC. Translated: CASSPAGGGNYGYTF. The rearrangement joins TRBV4-1 to TRBJ1-2, with D possibly being TRBD1 (5 bases). CDR1 and CDR2 from the germline V gene are MGHRA and YSYEKL. The CDR3 extends over 15 amino acids. V was shortened by 4 bases and J by 2 bases, with 14 bases between the two germline ends.